The 26 T cell receptor beta chains below come from one sample, sequenced in a study of blood T cells in healthy people across ages. Then a second PCR, running roughly 7 to 11 cycles, was carried out with a sample-barcoded 5' primer and a J-beta primer mix. TCRdb re-analysed the 5' RACE reads in MiXCR, keeping a single row per CDR3 protein. The top ten clones hold approximately 14% of a sample with around 1.1 million distinct CDR3 sequences, 30% to 40% of them seen once. Sequences were obtained from blood. These receptors were obtained from a man aged 18 to 29 in good health.

The J gene is TRBJ2-5, the V gene TRBV2, with D perhaps matching TRBD1 (5 bases). CDR3 size: 15 residues. V gave up 5 bases and J gave up 2 bases, with 15 bases separating them. The germline CDR1 and CDR2 sequences are SNHLY and FYNNEI. The CDR3 loop reads CASSLQGIGQETQYF. The CDR3 nucleotides read TGTGCCAGCAGTCTCCAGGGAATCGGTCAAGAGACCCAGTACTTC.

CDR3 sequence (DNA): TGTGCCAGCAGTTCCTCCAGCGTCAATGAGCAGTTCTTC. Its translation: CASSSSSVNEQFF. The rearrangement joins TRBV6-5 to TRBJ2-1; D unresolved. The CDR3 runs 13 residues. V lost 4 bases, J lost 6 bases, and 10 bases lay in between. Germline CDR1 reads MNHEY; CDR2 reads SVGAGI.

This clonotype was observed a handful of times. The chain joins TRBV4-3 to TRBJ2-3, with 10 positions matching TRBD2. Germline CDR1 and CDR2: LGHNA and YSLEER. Germline trimming cut 0 bases from V and 8 bases from J; bases unmatched to any gene: 5. The CDR3 extends over 15 amino acids. This chain's CDR3 is CASSQEIAGGGTQYF. CDR3 in DNA: TGCGCCAGCAGCCAAGAAATAGCGGGGGGAGGTACGCAGTATTTT.

This clonotype was seen only a few times. The rearrangement uses TRBV7-9 and TRBJ1-2; a possible D gene is TRBD1 (5 bases). CDR1 is SEHNR, CDR2 FQNEAQ, per germline (reference sequence). Trimming pared 3 bases from V and 7 bases from J, leaving 12 bases between. The CDR3 length is 13 residues. CDR3 nucleotides: TGTGCCAGCAGCTTGGGGACCTCGGTTGGCTACACCTTC. This translates into CASSLGTSVGYTF. Filled out from reference TRBV7-9 and TRBJ1-2, the complete variable domain reads DTGVSQNPRHKITKRGQNVTFRCDPISEHNRLYWYRQTLGQGPEFLTYFQNEAQLEKSRLLSDRFSAERPKGSFSTLEIQRTEQGDSAMYLCASSLGTSVGYTFGSGTRLTVV.

The chain has TRBV19 and TRBJ1-1; D ambiguous. The CDR3 is made up of 13 amino acids. Germline V CDR1 and CDR2: LNHDA, SQIVND (reference sequence). In DNA form, the CDR3 reads TGTGCTATCCAAGGGCACAGGAACACTGAAGCTTTCTTT. It specifies CAIQGHRNTEAFF.

This clonotype was detected a few times. V and J are TRBV6-5 and TRBJ2-6; a possible D gene is TRBD1 (5 bases). The germline V and J ends were trimmed by 3 bases and 2 bases, with 14 bases remaining between them. Germline CDR1 and CDR2: MNHEY and SVGAGI. This CDR3 has 17 residues. The CDR3 loop reads CASSYLRQRTGANVLTF. CDR3 DNA sequence: TGTGCCAGCAGTTATCTGAGACAGAGGACTGGGGCCAACGTCCTGACTTTC.

There are many counts of this clonotype. The chain employs TRBV29-1 and TRBJ2-7; D possibly corresponds to TRBD1 (5 bases). Looked up from germline, CDR1 is SQVTM and CDR2 is ANQGSEA. The CDR3 loop spans 13 amino acids. V dropped 4 bases and J dropped 0 bases, with 10 bases sitting between them. CDR3 DNA sequence: TGCAGCGTTGGGGCAGACAGCTCCTACGAGCAGTACTTC. Amino acid sequence: CSVGADSSYEQYF.

This clonotype was observed a few times. The V and J genes are TRBV4-1 and TRBJ1-2; TRBD1 agrees at 7 bases. V was pared by 0 bases and J by 4 bases, with 5 bases of the junction left unmatched. The length of the CDR3 is 15 residues. Germline assignment: CDR1 MGHRA and CDR2 YSYEKL. CDR3 in DNA: TGCGCCAGCAGCCAAGAGGGGACAGAAGTCTATGGCTACACCTTC. It is translated as CASSQEGTEVYGYTF.

The rearrangement uses TRBV7-2 and TRBJ2-7; D is undetermined. The CDR3 extends over 14 amino acids. Germline lookup yields CDR1 SGHTA and CDR2 FQGNSA. Trimming took off 2 bases at V and 0 bases at J, with 8 bases between the two ends. The CDR3 region has the DNA TGTGCCAGCAGCTTAACGAGGAGCTCCTACGAGCAGTACTTC. It yields the protein CASSLTRSSYEQYF.

This clonotype has a handful of counts. The CDR3 protein is CASSEAQGYGYTF. The CDR3 DNA sequence: TGTGCCAGCAGTGAGGCGCAGGGCTATGGCTACACCTTC. V and J are TRBV25-1 and TRBJ1-2; D might be TRBD1 (5 bases). CDR1 is MGHDK and CDR2 is SYGVNS in the germline V gene. Trimming removed 3 bases from V and 4 bases from J, with 9 bases in between. The length of the CDR3 is 13 residues.

CDR3: CASSPLGKSMNTEAFF. The DNA of the CDR3 is TGTGCCAGCTCACCACTCGGCAAAAGCATGAACACTGAAGCTTTCTTT. This sequence joins TRBV18 and TRBJ1-1; D is uncertain. Germline V gives CDR1 KGHSH, CDR2 LQKENI. Between the trimmed V and J ends, which lost 1 base and 0 bases, there was a span of 12 bases. This CDR3 has 16 amino acids.

This chain joins TRBV9 and TRBJ2-5; 10 positions agree with TRBD2. V was clipped by 5 bases and J by 2 bases; unmatched bases: 6. Germline V lookup: CDR1 SGDLS, CDR2 YYNGEE. This CDR3 spans 15 amino acids. The CDR3 protein is CASRPSGGDQETQYF. The CDR3 DNA reads as TGTGCCAGCAGACCCAGCGGGGGGGATCAAGAGACCCAGTACTTC.

The chain links TRBV7-9 to TRBJ2-3; D is possibly TRBD1 or TRBD2 (5 bases each). CDR1 and CDR2 from the germline V gene are SEHNR and FQNEAQ (reference sequence). This CDR3 is built from 13 residues. Trimming cost V 5 bases and J 10 bases, with 16 bases left between them. This chain's CDR3 is CASSGWDLMAQYF. Written as DNA, the CDR3 is TGTGCCAGCAGCGGATGGGACCTCATGGCGCAGTATTTT.

Turning to this clonotype: A much larger clonotype is one base distant, so this may be a read error. This chain uses TRBV7-2 with TRBJ2-1, with D possibly TRBD1 on 5 matching bases. The closer fit of TRBJ2-7 to the DNA end suggests the J call may be wrong. The CDR3 covers 15 residues. Germline CDR1 and CDR2: SGHTA and FQGNSA. For the CDR3, the DNA is TGTGCCAGCAGCTACCGCAGGGAATACTACAATGAGCAGTACTTC. This gives the protein CASSYRREYYNEQYF.

This clonotype was detected only a few times. The V gene is TRBV29-1, the J gene TRBJ2-3; the D is unclear. Germline V gene lookup returns CDR1 SQVTM and CDR2 ANQGSEA. CDR3 length: 9 amino acids. Trimming took off 6 bases at V and 4 bases at J, with 2 bases between the two ends. As DNA, the CDR3 is TGCAGCGTATCAGATACGCAGTATTTT. This encodes CSVSDTQYF.

V gene TRBV6-2 or TRBV6-3 combines with J gene TRBJ1-2; D is ambiguous. The germline V and J ends were trimmed by 7 bases and 3 bases, with 18 bases remaining between them. This CDR3 is built from 15 residues. CDR1 is MNHEY, CDR2 SVGEGT, per germline. CDR3 DNA sequence: TGTGCCAGCAACGCCCCCTCGGCAGGAGACTATGGCTACACCTTC. Its protein product is CASNAPSAGDYGYTF.

J is TRBJ1-5 and V is TRBV20-1; no definite D call. The V and J ends lost 2 bases and 5 bases respectively, with 10 bases between them. CDR1 is DFQATT, CDR2 SNEGSKA, per germline (reference sequence). The CDR3 extends over 13 amino acids. CDR3 loop: CSARQRWDQPQHF. The CDR3 nucleotides read TGCAGTGCTAGACAGCGATGGGATCAGCCCCAGCATTTT.

This clonotype was found a few times. The chain links TRBV6-2 or TRBV6-3 to TRBJ2-1; 8 bases match TRBD1. The CDR3 runs 15 residues. Germline CDR1 is MNHEY and CDR2 is SVGEGT. V was pared by 6 bases and J by 4 bases, with 8 bases of the junction left unmatched. The CDR3 DNA follows: TGTGCCAGCAGCCCGACGGGACAGGAATACAATGAGCAGTTCTTC. Its protein product is CASSPTGQEYNEQFF.

As concerns this clonotype: One junction end disagrees with the germline gene, perhaps due to a read error. V usage is TRBV7-9 and J usage is TRBJ2-1, with D possibly being TRBD1 (6 bases). Germline V gene lookup returns CDR1 SEHNR and CDR2 FQNEAQ (reference sequence). The CDR3 runs to 17 residues. CDR3 sequence reads: CASSPTGGTFSYNEPFF. In DNA form, the CDR3 reads TGTGCCAGCAGCCCGACTGGGGGCACTTTTTCCTACAATGAGCCGTTCTTC.

The rearrangement uses TRBV4-1 and TRBJ1-2, with D perhaps matching TRBD1 (5 bases). CDR3 length equals 15 residues. CDR1 and CDR2 from the germline V gene are MGHRA and YSYEKL. The V end lost 0 bases, the J end lost 7 bases, and 15 bases lay between the germline ends. The CDR3 DNA is TGCGCCAGCAGCCAAGAAACCCGGTGGGGCGGTGGCTACACCTTC. Its protein product is CASSQETRWGGGYTF.

The gene calls are TRBV20-1 and TRBJ2-1; D remains ambiguous. Looked up from germline, CDR1 is DFQATT and CDR2 is SNEGSKA (reference sequence). The V and J ends lost 5 bases and 0 bases respectively, with 8 bases between them. The CDR3 extends over 13 amino acids. The DNA for the CDR3 is TGCAGTGCTGGAGCTGGCTCCTACAATGAGCAGTTCTTC. Its protein is CSAGAGSYNEQFF.

Comments on this clonotype: This may arise from a read error, as a much more abundant clone is one base away. The J gene is TRBJ1-2, the V gene TRBV5-1; weak D call: TRBD1 (6 bases). V was trimmed by 4 bases and J by 2 bases, leaving 12 bases between them. The CDR3 is made up of 14 amino acids. Germline CDR1 reads SGHRS; CDR2 reads YFSETQ. In nucleotides, the CDR3 is TGCGCCAGCAGCGTGGGGACAAGCAACTATGGCTACACCTTC. Protein product: CASSVGTSNYGYTF.

The sample holds a few counts of this clonotype. The chain couples TRBV15 to TRBJ2-3; maybe TRBD2 (6 bases). This CDR3 has 15 residues. With 0 bases removed from V and 0 bases from J, the gap between germline ends came to 7 bases. Germline-derived CDR1 and CDR2 are LNHNV and YYDKDF (reference sequence). CDR3 sequence (DNA): TGTGCCACCAGCAGAGATGGACTAAGCACAGATACGCAGTATTTT. Its protein product is CATSRDGLSTDTQYF.

A few counts support this clonotype. The chain is built from TRBV20-1 and TRBJ1-5, with a tentative D call TRBD1 (5 bases). Deletions cut 5 bases from V and 4 bases from J, with 12 bases between. Germline V gives CDR1 DFQATT, CDR2 SNEGSKA (reference sequence). The CDR3 consists of 13 residues. The DNA of the CDR3 is TGCAGTGCTTCCCGGGGGTGGAATCAGCCCCAGCATTTT. It codes for CSASRGWNQPQHF.

This chain connects TRBV9 to TRBJ2-1, with 13 nucleotides matching TRBD2. Germline CDR1 is SGDLS and CDR2 is YYNGEE. The CDR3 is 16 residues long. The trim removed 3 bases at V and 7 bases at J, leaving 7 bases unmatched. Here the CDR3 reads CASSAATSGGWNEQFF. In DNA form, the CDR3 reads TGTGCCAGCAGCGCGGCGACTAGCGGGGGGTGGAATGAGCAGTTCTTC.

This rearrangement joins TRBV10-3 to TRBJ2-1; 7 bases line up with TRBD2. This CDR3 comprises 13 residues. With V trimmed by 4 bases and J by 4 bases, 1 base remained unmatched. The germline gives CDR1 ENHRY, CDR2 SYGVKD. The CDR3 sequence is CAISAGGYNEQFF. The CDR3 DNA follows: TGTGCCATCAGTGCGGGAGGATACAATGAGCAGTTCTTC.